The 29 T cell receptor beta chains below come from one sample, sequenced in a study of T cells in localized non-small cell lung cancer. Measured with immunoSEQ multiplex PCR; TCRdb has only the in-frame clones, and not every one. Of tens of thousands of clones in the sample, over 80% are singletons; the top ten hold just under 20%. The input for sequencing was peripheral blood, taken before any cancer treatment. These receptors were taken from a female donor over 55 with stage II squamous cell lung carcinoma.

V and J are TRBV4-3 and TRBJ1-2; D is unclear. V was trimmed by 4 bases and J by 6 bases, leaving 21 bases between them. The CDR3 is 16 amino acids. Germline assignment: CDR1 LGHNA and CDR2 YSLEER. The CDR3 here is CASSRVRGAGGNGYTF. The CDR3 DNA is TGCGCCAGCAGCCGCGTCAGAGGAGCAGGTGGCAATGGCTACACCTTC.

Only one count was recorded for this clone. This chain uses TRBV11-2 with TRBJ2-3, with 7 bases lining up with TRBD1. CDR3 size: 15 residues. Looked up from germline, CDR1 is SGHAT and CDR2 is FQNNGV. V trimming: 5 bases; J trimming: 5 bases; junction bases outside the gene matches: 10. The CDR3 loop is CASSLQGFQLDTQYF. CDR3 sequence (DNA): TGTGCCAGCAGCCTACAGGGGTTCCAGTTAGATACGCAGTATTTT.

The chain recombines TRBV2 with TRBJ1-2; D is uncertain. Germline CDR1 SNHLY, CDR2 FYNNEI. There are 14 residues in the CDR3. V lost 4 bases and J 5 bases, leaving 14 bases between the germline ends. CDR3 sequence reads: CASSAGGLGYGYTF. The DNA of the CDR3 is TGTGCCAGCAGTGCGGGAGGGCTTGGGTATGGCTACACCTTC.

The chain recombines TRBV9 with TRBJ2-7; 10 bases align to TRBD2. Germline V lookup: CDR1 SGDLS, CDR2 YYNGEE. The CDR3 consists of 16 residues. V shed 3 bases, J shed 3 bases, and the junction held 9 bases outside the gene matches. The CDR3 is CASSAGTGTSVYEQYF. The CDR3 DNA reads as TGTGCCAGCAGCGCCGGGACCGGGACTAGCGTCTACGAGCAGTACTTC.

To note about this clone: A single base is all that separates this from a far larger clone, so a read error is likely. The rearrangement links TRBV7-9 to TRBJ1-2, with D hard to call. The V and J ends lost 5 bases and 7 bases respectively, with 17 bases between them. The CDR3 length is 14 residues. The germline gives CDR1 SEHNR, CDR2 FQNEAQ (reference sequence). The CDR3: CASSQDRLTGGYTF. CDR3 coding DNA: TGTGCCAGCAGCCAAGATCGGCTAACCGGTGGCTACACCTTC.

The chain has TRBV7-2 and TRBJ2-1, with 13 nucleotides matching TRBD2. Per the germline V gene, CDR1 is SGHTA and CDR2 is FQGNSA. After removal of 6 bases from V and 8 bases from J, the junction contained 7 bases not matched to a gene. CDR3 length: 15 amino acids. The CDR3 loop is CASRRTSGGVDEQFF. The CDR3 DNA is TGTGCCAGCAGACGGACTAGCGGGGGTGTCGATGAGCAGTTCTTC.

The CDR3 DNA reads as TGTGCCAGCAGTTTCGATAGCGGGGGCTCCTACGAGCAGTACTTC. It specifies CASSFDSGGSYEQYF. The V gene is TRBV27, the J gene TRBJ2-7; 9 nucleotides align to TRBD2. The CDR3 covers 15 residues. In germline, CDR1 is MNHEY, CDR2 SMNVEV (reference sequence). The J segment lost 0 bases and the V segment lost 3 bases, leaving 3 bases of the junction unmatched.

The chain links TRBV9 to TRBJ2-1; 11 positions match TRBD2. Germline V gene sequence: CDR1 SGDLS, CDR2 YYNGEE. CDR3 length: 16 amino acids. V dropped 0 bases and J dropped 5; count of bases not matched to a gene: 4. CDR3 DNA: TGTGCCAGCAGCGTAGGTCCTAGCGGGGGGCACAATGAGCAGTTCTTC. Encoded protein: CASSVGPSGGHNEQFF.

This clone was seen just once. This sequence joins TRBV6-1 and TRBJ1-4, with a possible D match to TRBD1 (5 bases). The germline V gene has CDR1 MNHNS and CDR2 SASEGT. Trimming shortened V by 4 bases and J by 0 bases, and 9 bases separated the two germline ends. This CDR3 is 15 amino acids long. CDR3 sequence reads: CASSVGPATNEKLFF. The CDR3 coding sequence is TGTGCCAGCAGTGTGGGACCTGCAACTAATGAAAAACTGTTTTTT.

The chain links TRBV19 to TRBJ2-5; 11 nucleotides agree with TRBD2. The J segment lost 2 bases and the V segment lost 5 bases, leaving 4 bases of the junction unmatched. The germline gives CDR1 LNHDA, CDR2 SQIVND (reference sequence). CDR3 length: 15 residues. CDR3 coding DNA: TGTGCCAGTAGTTCGCGGACTAGCGGGCAAGAGACCCAGTACTTC. This sequence encodes CASSSRTSGQETQYF. The whole variable domain, remainder taken from reference TRBV19 and TRBJ2-5, is DGGITQSPKYLFRKEGQNVTLSCEQNLNHDAMYWYRQDPGQGLRLIYYSQIVNDFQKGDIAEGYSVSREKKESFPLTVTSAQKNPTAFYLCASSSRTSGQETQYFGPGTRLLVL.

The J gene is TRBJ2-7, the V gene TRBV19; TRBD2 is a possible D gene (5 bases). CDR1 LNHDA and CDR2 SQIVND come from the germline V gene (reference sequence). V gave up 4 bases and J gave up 6 bases, with 25 bases separating them. This CDR3 is 17 amino acids long. DNA of the CDR3: TGTGCCAGTAGTACCCGTCCGGCCGGGGTTCTGGGTGGCGAGCAGTACTTC. Translating gives CASSTRPAGVLGGEQYF.

The J gene is TRBJ1-1, the V gene TRBV19, with D hard to call. The CDR3 contains 14 residues. Trimming stripped 5 bases from V and 2 bases from J, with 12 bases between. The germline gives CDR1 LNHDA, CDR2 SQIVND (reference sequence). The CDR3 DNA reads TGTGCCAGTAGTCCCGCTGACCGCAACACTGAAGCTTTCTTT. Protein: CASSPADRNTEAFF.

CDR3 coding DNA: TGTGCCAGCAGCTCGGGGATTGGAAACACCATATATTTT. Its translation is CASSSGIGNTIYF. The V gene is TRBV4-2, the J gene TRBJ1-3; D remains unclear. CDR1 is LGHNA and CDR2 is YNFKEQ in the germline V gene. This CDR3 comprises 13 residues. Between the trimmed V and J ends, which lost 5 bases and 3 bases, there was a span of 8 bases.

The chain has TRBV5-1 and TRBJ1-6; 7 nucleotides line up with TRBD1. The CDR3 spans 14 residues. CDR1 and CDR2 from the germline V gene are SGHRS and YFSETQ. The junction had 6 bases not matched to a gene; V was cut back by 4 bases and J by 8 bases. CDR3 in amino acids: CASSMTGTHSPLHF. The CDR3 coding sequence is TGCGCCAGCAGCATGACAGGGACCCATTCACCCCTCCACTTT.

The V gene is TRBV11-3, the J gene TRBJ2-5; D might be TRBD1 (5 bases). CDR1 is SGHNT, CDR2 YENEEA, per germline. V was shortened by 5 bases and J by 5 bases, with 12 bases between the two germline ends. This CDR3 spans 13 amino acids. The CDR3 region has the DNA TGTGCCAGCAGCCTCATCAAGGGGGAGACCCAGTACTTC. Its protein product is CASSLIKGETQYF.

The table lists this clone with a count of one. This sequence joins TRBV6-6 and TRBJ2-1; perhaps D is TRBD1 or TRBD2 (5 bases each). The V end lost 2 bases, the J end lost 10 bases, and 6 bases lay between the germline ends. CDR1 is MNHNY, CDR2 SVGAGI, per germline (reference sequence). CDR3 length: 11 residues. The CDR3 nucleotides are TGTGCCAGCAGTTACGGGGGAGAGCAGTTCTTC. Protein product: CASSYGGEQFF.

V usage is TRBV7-9 and J usage is TRBJ1-2; D unclear. The V end was cut by 5 bases, the J end by 1 base, with 2 bases between. Germline V CDR1 and CDR2: SEHNR, FQNEAQ (reference sequence). The CDR3 has 11 amino acids. This chain's CDR3 is CASSLNYGYTF. The CDR3 nucleotides read TGTGCCAGCAGCCTTAACTATGGCTACACCTTC.

This clone was observed once. This chain uses TRBV5-1 with TRBJ1-1; D unresolved. The CDR3 has 11 residues. CDR1 is SGHRS, CDR2 YFSETQ, per germline. V shed 5 bases and J shed 6 bases, with 8 bases lying between them. CDR3 coding DNA: TGCGCCAGCAGAGGGAGGGCTGAAGCTTTCTTT. Residues: CASRGRAEAFF. The full variable domain, its missing parts supplied by reference TRBV5-1 and TRBJ1-1, is KAGVTQTPRYLIKTRGQQVTLSCSPISGHRSVSWYQQTPGQGLQFLFEYFSETQRNKGNFPGRFSGRQFSNSRSEMNVSTLELGDSALYLCASRGRAEAFFGQGTRLTVV.

V is TRBV6-6 and J is TRBJ1-1, with 7 nucleotides matching TRBD1. Trimming removed 7 bases from V and 0 bases from J; junction bases left unmatched: 8. CDR1 is MNHNY, CDR2 SVGAGI, per germline (reference sequence). The CDR3 consists of 15 residues. DNA for the CDR3: TGTGCCAGCACCCGCGACACAGGGGTGAACACTGAAGCTTTCTTT. Translation: CASTRDTGVNTEAFF.

This clone came up once. The genes are TRBV6-5 and TRBJ1-2, with D possibly TRBD1 on 6 matching bases. The CDR3 has 15 residues. Germline assignment: CDR1 MNHEY and CDR2 SVGAGI. Trimming removed 5 bases from V and 2 bases from J, with 15 bases in between. The DNA for the CDR3 is TGTGCCAGCAGTCGACAGGCCCCCCTCAACTATGGCTACACCTTC. Translated, it gives CASSRQAPLNYGYTF.

The chain couples TRBV11-2 to TRBJ2-7, with TRBD2 matching 13 bases. V lost 0 bases to trimming and J lost 5 bases; unmatched junction nucleotides: 10. There are 18 residues in the CDR3. Per the germline V gene, CDR1 is SGHAT and CDR2 is FQNNGV. CDR3 DNA sequence: TGTGCCAGCAGCTTAGATTTCTGGGGGACTAGCGGGGCGAACGAGCAGTACTTC. Translating it yields CASSLDFWGTSGANEQYF. Filled out from reference TRBV11-2 and TRBJ2-7, the complete variable domain reads EAGVAQSPRYKIIEKRQSVAFWCNPISGHATLYWYQQILGQGPKLLIQFQNNGVVDDSQLPKDRFSAERLKGVDSTLKIQPAKLEDSAVYLCASSLDFWGTSGANEQYFGPGTRLTVT.

The V call is TRBV18, the J call TRBJ1-1; D not certain. Trimming cost V 0 bases and J 0 bases, with 17 bases left between them. CDR1 is KGHSH and CDR2 is LQKENI in the germline V gene. The CDR3 extends over 18 amino acids. The CDR3 reads CASSPPNLSTGVNTEAFF. The CDR3 DNA follows: TGTGCCAGCTCACCACCGAATCTATCAACGGGTGTGAACACTGAAGCTTTCTTT.

This rearrangement joins TRBV27 to TRBJ2-1, with D perhaps TRBD2 (6 bases). Germline lookup yields CDR1 MNHEY and CDR2 SMNVEV (reference sequence). The CDR3 length is 15 residues. V lost 7 bases to trimming and J lost 1 base, with 14 bases between them. The CDR3 DNA is TGTGCCAGCAAGGTGACTAGGAGTTCCTACAATGAGCAGTTCTTC. Translation gives CASKVTRSSYNEQFF.

V is TRBV25-1 and J is TRBJ1-5; D might be TRBD1 (6 bases). The CDR3 covers 13 residues. Germline CDR1 reads MGHDK; CDR2 reads SYGVNS. V lost 6 bases and J lost 7, with 13 bases in between. Here the CDR3 DNA reads TGTGCCAGCAGAGGAACAGGGCCACAGCCCCAGCATTTT. Amino acid sequence: CASRGTGPQPQHF. The full variable domain, rest sourced from reference TRBV25-1 and TRBJ1-5, is EADIYQTPRYLVIGTGKKITLECSQTMGHDKMYWYQQDPGMELHLIHYSYGVNSTEKGDLSSESTVSRIRTEHFPLTLESARPSHTSQYLCASRGTGPQPQHFGDGTRLSIL.

The gene calls are TRBV7-9 and TRBJ2-1; D is unclear. Germline assignment: CDR1 SEHNR and CDR2 FQNEAQ (reference sequence). Trimming left V 2 bases short and J 7 bases short, with 3 bases between. This CDR3 contains 11 residues. CDR3 nucleotides: TGTGCCAGCAGCTTAAATAATGAGCAGTTCTTC. Its protein product is CASSLNNEQFF.

The chain uses TRBV5-8 and TRBJ1-5, with a weak D call TRBD1 (6 bases). V lost 4 bases and J 5 bases, leaving 16 bases between the germline ends. The length of the CDR3 is 15 residues. Germline V gives CDR1 SGHTS, CDR2 YDEGEE. CDR3 sequence: CASSHGQSADQPQHF. CDR3 bases: TGTGCCAGCAGCCATGGACAGTCCGCGGATCAGCCCCAGCATTTT.

The V gene is TRBV6-1, the J gene TRBJ1-2, with D maybe TRBD1 (5 bases). The CDR3 runs to 18 residues. Germline CDR1 and CDR2: MNHNS and SASEGT. Trimming left V 2 bases short and J 1 base short, with 20 bases between. In DNA, the CDR3 is TGTGCCAGCAGTGAAAACTTGGGGCCGGGCCAGGTTAACTATGGCTACACCTTC. This encodes CASSENLGPGQVNYGYTF.

V gene TRBV15 combines with J gene TRBJ1-2; D unclear. This CDR3 is built from 16 residues. Trimming took 0 bases from V and 5 from J, leaving 16 bases between them. Germline CDR1 LNHNV, CDR2 YYDKDF (reference sequence). CDR3 loop: CATSRDRQAGVYGYTF. The CDR3 DNA reads TGTGCCACCAGCAGAGATAGACAAGCCGGGGTATATGGCTACACCTTC.

The rearrangement uses TRBV28 and TRBJ2-7, with D uncertain. Trimming removed 6 bases from V and 0 bases from J, with 15 bases in between. Germline CDR1 is MDHEN and CDR2 is SYDVKM. CDR3 length equals 15 residues. CDR3 residues: CASSSPGLDSYEQYF. The CDR3 DNA sequence: TGTGCCAGCAGCTCCCCGGGTTTGGACTCCTACGAGCAGTACTTC.